These T cell receptor beta chains were read from a single sample in a study of blood T cells in healthy people across ages. TCRdb recomputed calls from the 5' RACE reads with MiXCR, one row per CDR3 protein. The top ten clones hold about a fifth of a sample with about 570,000 distinct CDR3 sequences, approximately 25% of them seen once. The sample was blood. These receptors were taken from a woman in her sixties or seventies in good health. Both conserved end residues are part of each CDR3. D genes are given only for firm matches. For some rows the clone size is stated as once, few or many, or as a class when expanded; others skip it.

TGTGCCAGCTCACTCCCAGGGATTAATCAGCCCCAGCATTTT CASSLPGINQPQHF - TRBV18 - TRBJ1-5
TGTGCCAGCAGCGCGGGGGCCATGAACACTGAAACTTTCTTT CASSAGAMNTETFF - TRBV6-6 - TRBJ1-1
TGCAGCGTGGCGACAGGGGAAGGCAATCAGCCCCAGCATTTT CSVATGEGNQPQHF TRBD1 TRBV29-1 - TRBJ1-5
TGTGCCACCAGCAGAGACAGGGGTTCCTACGAGCAGTACTTC CATSRDRGSYEQYF - TRBV15 few TRBJ2-7
TGTGCCAGCACCGGGCCGACGGGCCACACAGATACGCAGTATTTT CASTGPTGHTDTQYF - TRBV12-3/TRBV12-4 many TRBJ2-3
TGCGCCAGCAGCCAAGATCTAGGTGTCAGCCTACAAGAGACCCAGTACTTC CASSQDLGVSLQETQYF - TRBV4-3 - TRBJ2-5
TGCAGTGCCCGACAGACTGCAACTAATGAAAAACCGTTTTTT CSARQTATNEKPFF - TRBV20-1 - TRBJ1-4
TGCAGTGCTAGAGTTCCTTACAGGGGGCAGGAGACTGAAGCTTTCTTT CSARVPYRGQETEAFF TRBD1 TRBV20-1 - TRBJ1-1
TGCAGTGCTAGAGATCGAGCTAGCGGGGGCGATGAGCAGTTCTTC CSARDRASGGDEQFF TRBD2 TRBV20-1 - TRBJ2-1
TGTGCCACCAGTGACGCCACTCAAGCCAAAAACATTCAGTACTTC CATSDATQAKNIQYF - TRBV24-1 - TRBJ2-4
TGTGCCAGCAGTTTAAGGGGCTCTGGAAACACCATATATTTT CASSLRGSGNTIYF - TRBV28 many TRBJ1-3
TGTGCCAGCAGTGACGGGACAGTCTATGGCTGCACCTTC CASSDGTVYGCTF TRBD1 TRBV6-2/TRBV6-3 few TRBJ1-2
TGCGCCAGCAGCCAAGATAACCCGGCCTGGCGTAACTATGGCTACACCTTC CASSQDNPAWRNYGYTF - TRBV4-1 - TRBJ1-2
TGTGCCAGCAGTTACAGGGGGGGGACAGCAGGCCGTAACTATGGCTACACCTTC CASSYRGGTAGRNYGYTF TRBD1 TRBV6-5 few TRBJ1-2
TGTGCCAGCAGCCATTTACGATCGGGCTACACCTTC CASSHLRSGYTF - TRBV3-1 - TRBJ1-2
TGTGCCAGCAGCTTCCTTCTAGGAAGGGGAGGGACCGGGGAGCTGTTTTTT CASSFLLGRGGTGELFF TRBD2 TRBV11-3 - TRBJ2-2
TGTGCCAGCAGCCCGGACAGGGGATTGAGCACAGATACGCAGTATTTT CASSPDRGLSTDTQYF TRBD1 TRBV7-2 - TRBJ2-3
TGTGCCAGCAGCCCTATTAGCGGGGGGGCGGGAGATACGCAGTATTTT CASSPISGGAGDTQYF TRBD2 TRBV7-2 - TRBJ2-3
TGTGCCAGTCAACCTGCCCGCCCCTACGAGCAGTACTTC CASQPARPYEQYF - TRBV6-2/TRBV6-3 - TRBJ2-7
TGTGCCAGCAGCTTAGAACTAGCGGGGGTAGTTGAGCAGTACTTC CASSLELAGVVEQYF TRBD2 TRBV7-2 few TRBJ2-7
TGTGCCAGCAGCCCCCCGGCACGCTCCTACGAGCAGTACTTC CASSPPARSYEQYF - TRBV7-2 - TRBJ2-7
TGTGCCAGCAGTGCGTGGAAGGGCTACACCTTC CASSAWKGYTF - TRBV2 many TRBJ1-2
TGTGCCAGCTCACCACCTGGGGTTGGTGAAGCTTTCTTT CASSPPGVGEAFF - TRBV18 few TRBJ1-1
TGTGCCATCAGTGAGGAACAGGCTAGCTCTGGGGCCAACGTCCTGACTTTC CAISEEQASSGANVLTF - TRBV10-3 - TRBJ2-6
TGCAGCGTTGAAGTGGGTTCGGCAGAAAAACTGTTTTTT CSVEVGSAEKLFF - TRBV29-1 - TRBJ1-4
TGCGCCAGCAGCCAAACGGACTTTCCGACGCAGTATTTT CASSQTDFPTQYF - TRBV4-3 - TRBJ2-3
TGCAGTGCTAGAGAGGACACTGAAGCTTTCTTT CSAREDTEAFF - TRBV20-1 - TRBJ1-1
TGCAGTGCTTATAATCCAGGGGACACTGAAGCTTTCTTT CSAYNPGDTEAFF - TRBV20-1 - TRBJ1-1
TGTGCCAGCATAGCAGGGCCTTGGACCGACGAAAAACTGTTTTTT CASIAGPWTDEKLFF - TRBV6-1 once TRBJ1-4
TGTGCCAGCAGGTTTCGACTAGCGGGGGGACCTCGTGCTAGCACAGATACGCAGTATTTT CASRFRLAGGPRASTDTQYF TRBD2 TRBV7-8 - TRBJ2-3
TGCAGTGCTAGGCTGTGGTCGGGGCAGAGGGAAGAGACCCAGTACTTC CSARLWSGQREETQYF - TRBV20-1 - TRBJ2-5
TGTGCCAGCTCACCGGGGGTTAGCAATCAGCCCCAGCATTTT CASSPGVSNQPQHF - TRBV18 few TRBJ1-5
TGTGCCAGCAGTTTAGCTAGCGGGGGCCTCGGAAATGAGCAGTTCTTC CASSLASGGLGNEQFF TRBD2 TRBV12-3/TRBV12-4 - TRBJ2-1
TGCAGTGCTAGCCCCCGATTGGGGATTCGGGCCCAGTACTTC CSASPRLGIRAQYF - TRBV20-1 - TRBJ2-5
TGTGCCAGCAGTTACGGCAGGGTGGGAATTTACGAGCAGTACTTC CASSYGRVGIYEQYF - TRBV6-5 - TRBJ2-7
TGTGCCAGCAGCATCGGGACACCTACAGATACGCAGTGTTTT CASSIGTPTDTQCF - TRBV11-2 - TRBJ2-3
TGCGCCAGCAGCTTGGGGACTAGCGGGGACTACGAGCAGTACTTC CASSLGTSGDYEQYF TRBD2 TRBV5-1 many TRBJ2-7
TGCAGTGCTAGACTAGCGGGGGGTGGGGAGACCCAGTACTTC CSARLAGGGETQYF TRBD2 TRBV20-1 - TRBJ2-5
TGTGCCAGCAGTTACTCGAATAAAGGGAAAGGTGGCTACACCTTC CASSYSNKGKGGYTF - TRBV6-6 many TRBJ1-2
TGTGCCAGCAGTTTAATGTCTAGCGGGGGGATGGACATTCAGTACTTC CASSLMSSGGMDIQYF TRBD2 TRBV12-3/TRBV12-4 many TRBJ2-4
TGTGCCAGCAGCTTAGGGGGACTAGCGGGGGCCAGAGATACGCAGTATTTT CASSLGGLAGARDTQYF TRBD2 TRBV7-2 many TRBJ2-3
TGTGCCAGCAGCTTAAACCCCCAGGGGGCGAATTCACCCCTCCACTTT CASSLNPQGANSPLHF TRBD1 TRBV7-3 few TRBJ1-6
TGTGCCACCACTAGCGGGGGGAAGACACATACGCAGTATTTT CATTSGGKTHTQYF TRBD2 TRBV15 - TRBJ2-3
TGCAGTGCTAGAGACCCATCGGGGGATCAAGAGACCCAGTACTTC CSARDPSGDQETQYF - TRBV20-1 - TRBJ2-5
TGTGCCAGCAGCTTATGGGAACAAGAGACCCAGTACTTC CASSLWEQETQYF - TRBV7-9 - TRBJ2-5
TGTGTCAGCAGCCTAATTGGTAATTCACCCCTCCACTTT CVSSLIGNSPLHF - TRBV7-9 - TRBJ1-6
TGTGCCAGCAGTAAGGACAGGCCCAGCTCCTATAATTCACCCCTCCACTTT CASSKDRPSSYNSPLHF TRBD1 TRBV6-1 - TRBJ1-6
TGTGCCAGCAGTCGGGCGGTAGCAAATGAAAAACTGTTTTTT CASSRAVANEKLFF - TRBV6-1 - TRBJ1-4
TGTGCCAGCAGACCCCCCGGGACTTCCAAACAGTACCAAGAGACCCAGTACTTC CASRPPGTSKQYQETQYF - TRBV6-1 few TRBJ2-5
TGTGCCAGCAGCTGGGCCGGAGCGGGGGTGACAGATACGCAGTATTTT CASSWAGAGVTDTQYF TRBD2 TRBV7-2 - TRBJ2-3
TGCGCCAGCAGCCAAGTTTACTCTCGTGAGGCCTATGGCTACACCTTC CASSQVYSREAYGYTF - TRBV4-1 - TRBJ1-2
TGCGCCAGCAGCTTGTGGGGGGGCCGAGAGACCCAGTACTTC CASSLWGGRETQYF - TRBV5-1 many TRBJ2-5
TGTGCCAGCAGCTTATGGGGACAGCCCCAAGGTTACACCTTC CASSLWGQPQGYTF TRBD1 TRBV11-2 few TRBJ1-2
TGTGCCAGCAAAGCCTACGACTTGCAGTACTTC CASKAYDLQYF - TRBV2 - TRBJ2-7
TGTGCCAGCAGCAGCCGCTCTGGGGCCGACGTCCTGACTTTC CASSSRSGADVLTF - TRBV11-1 few TRBJ2-6
TGTGCCAGCAGCCAAGATCAGACAGGGTCGAGAGAGACCCAGTACTTC CASSQDQTGSRETQYF TRBD1 TRBV3-1 - TRBJ2-5
TGTGCCAGCAGCGGCGCCCCACAAGAGACTCAGTACTTC CASSGAPQETQYF - TRBV9 - TRBJ2-5
TGTGCCAGCACCAGGGGACAGAACTATGGCTACACCTTC CASTRGQNYGYTF TRBD1 TRBV6-2/TRBV6-3 - TRBJ1-2
TGCGCCAGCAGCCCGGGGACTAGCGGTTACTACGAGCAGTACTTC CASSPGTSGYYEQYF TRBD2 TRBV5-1 - TRBJ2-7
TGTGCCAGCAGTCAGGGAGGGGAAAAACTGTTTTTT CASSQGGEKLFF - TRBV4-2 many TRBJ1-4